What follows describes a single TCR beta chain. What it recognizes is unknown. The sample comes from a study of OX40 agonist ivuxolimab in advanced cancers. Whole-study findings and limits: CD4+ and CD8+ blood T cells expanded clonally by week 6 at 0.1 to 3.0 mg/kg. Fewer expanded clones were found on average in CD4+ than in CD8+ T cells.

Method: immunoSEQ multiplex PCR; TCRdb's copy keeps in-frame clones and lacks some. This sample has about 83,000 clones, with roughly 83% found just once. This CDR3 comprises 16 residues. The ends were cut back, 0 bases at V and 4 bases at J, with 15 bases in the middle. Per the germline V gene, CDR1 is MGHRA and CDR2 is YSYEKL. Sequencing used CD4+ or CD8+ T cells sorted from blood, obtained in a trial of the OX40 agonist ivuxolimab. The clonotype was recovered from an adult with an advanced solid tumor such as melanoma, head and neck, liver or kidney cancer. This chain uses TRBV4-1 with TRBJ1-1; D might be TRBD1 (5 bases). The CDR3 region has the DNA TGCGCCAGCAGCCAAGAAGGTCAGGGATGGATCACTGAAGCTTTCTTT. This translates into CASSQEGQGWITEAFF.